The sequence of this T cell receptor (beta chain) was determined in a study of T cell clonotyping in hematopoietic cell transplantation. Study conclusions and caveats: Higher Inverse Simpson Index values in graft donor and pretransplant recipient predicted broader posttransplant TCR diversity. Pathologically expanded recipient clonotypes increased progressively from day 30 to day 180 as diversity fell.

Profiled with immunoSEQ multiplex PCR; TCRdb holds only in-frame clones, not every one. The data show 15,000 to 20,000 clones, roughly 91% seen once. A remark on this clone: Its antigen is as yet unknown.

The CDR3 loop spans 16 amino acids. Germline V gives CDR1 MDHEN, CDR2 SYDVKM. V was pared by 7 bases and J by 4 bases, with 14 bases of the junction left unmatched. The V and J genes are TRBV28 and TRBJ2-7; 9 bases map to TRBD1. The sequence came from a man aged 40-55 years in good health. Some clones in this sample may be carry-over from other donors' samples. The sample taken for sequencing was peripheral blood mononuclear cells. This CDR3 is CASKWVGGQGLYEQYF. DNA of the CDR3: TGTGCCAGCAAGTGGGTGGGGGGACAGGGTTTATACGAGCAGTACTTC. Supplemented by reference TRBV28 and TRBJ2-7, the full variable domain reads DVKVTQSSRYLVKRTGEKVFLECVQDMDHENMFWYRQDPGLGLRLIYFSYDVKMKEKGDIPEGYSVSREKKERFSLILESASTNQTSMYLCASKWVGGQGLYEQYFGPGTRLTVT.